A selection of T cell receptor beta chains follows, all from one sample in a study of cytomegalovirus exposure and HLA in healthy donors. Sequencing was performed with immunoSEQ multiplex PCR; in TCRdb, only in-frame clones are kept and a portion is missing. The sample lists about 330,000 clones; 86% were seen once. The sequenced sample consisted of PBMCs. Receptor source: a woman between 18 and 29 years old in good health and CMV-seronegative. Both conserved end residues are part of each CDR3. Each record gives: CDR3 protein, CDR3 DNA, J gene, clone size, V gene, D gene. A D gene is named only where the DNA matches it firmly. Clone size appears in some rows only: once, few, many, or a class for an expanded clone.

CASSLRTGDEKLFF TGTGCCAGCAGTTTACGGACAGGGGATGAAAAACTGTTTTTT TRBJ1-4 - TRBV27 TRBD1
CASSLSRDSLMNTEAFF TGTGCCAGCAGTCTGTCCCGGGACAGCTTAATGAACACTGAAGCTTTCTTT TRBJ1-1 once TRBV27 TRBD1
CASSHAGGPYEQYF TGCGCCAGCAGCCACGCGGGCGGGCCCTACGAGCAGTACTTC TRBJ2-7 - TRBV4-3 -
CASSYSEGSSYEQYF TGTGCCAGCAGTTACTCGGAGGGAAGCTCCTACGAGCAGTACTTC TRBJ2-7 few TRBV6-5 -
CATSRGQGNYEQYF TGTGCCACCAGCAGAGGCCAGGGGAACTACGAGCAGTACTTC TRBJ2-7 - TRBV15 -
CASSRPGVFSEQYF TGTGCCAGCAGTCGACCGGGAGTCTTCTCCGAGCAGTACTTC TRBJ2-7 few TRBV6-5 -
CASSYSTGPFGYTF TGTGCCAGCAGTTACTCAACAGGTCCCTTTGGCTACACCTTC TRBJ1-2 few TRBV6-5 -
CSVVGGAETQYF TGCAGCGTTGTGGGAGGGGCAGAGACCCAGTACTTC TRBJ2-5 once TRBV29-1 TRBD2
CASSVGVREKSSYNEQFF TGTGCCAGCAGCGTAGGAGTTAGAGAGAAAAGCTCCTACAATGAGCAGTTCTTC TRBJ2-1 - TRBV9 -
CASSSSGTGGGYTF TGTGCCAGTTCCTCCTCCGGGACAGGGGGTGGCTACACCTTC TRBJ1-2 - TRBV28 TRBD1
CASSEQQGGGEQYF TGTGCCAGCAGTGAACAGCAGGGAGGGGGCGAGCAGTACTTC TRBJ2-7 - TRBV6-1 -
CASSPRAPGSGNTIYF TGCGCCAGCAGCCCTCGCGCGCCGGGGTCTGGAAACACCATATATTTT TRBJ1-3 once TRBV5-1 -
CASSVRNTEAFF TGTGCCAGCAGTGTTAGGAACACTGAAGCTTTCTTT TRBJ1-1 - TRBV6-1 -
CASSRGGRTEAFF TGTGCCAGCAGCCGGGGAGGTAGAACTGAAGCTTTCTTT TRBJ1-1 - TRBV6-1 -
CASSAGVGSQPQHF TGTGCCAGCAGTGCGGGGGTCGGAAGTCAGCCCCAGCATTTT TRBJ1-5 few TRBV2 -
CASSQSRAGGNEQFF TGTGCCAGCAGCCAATCCCGGGCAGGGGGGAATGAGCAGTTCTTC TRBJ2-1 few TRBV16 -
CAISEREQPQHF TGTGCCATCAGTGAAAGGGAGCAGCCCCAGCATTTT TRBJ1-5 - TRBV10-3 -
CAISEPRQGGQETQYF TGTGCCATCAGTGAGCCCAGACAGGGGGGACAAGAGACCCAGTACTTC TRBJ2-5 - TRBV10-3 TRBD1